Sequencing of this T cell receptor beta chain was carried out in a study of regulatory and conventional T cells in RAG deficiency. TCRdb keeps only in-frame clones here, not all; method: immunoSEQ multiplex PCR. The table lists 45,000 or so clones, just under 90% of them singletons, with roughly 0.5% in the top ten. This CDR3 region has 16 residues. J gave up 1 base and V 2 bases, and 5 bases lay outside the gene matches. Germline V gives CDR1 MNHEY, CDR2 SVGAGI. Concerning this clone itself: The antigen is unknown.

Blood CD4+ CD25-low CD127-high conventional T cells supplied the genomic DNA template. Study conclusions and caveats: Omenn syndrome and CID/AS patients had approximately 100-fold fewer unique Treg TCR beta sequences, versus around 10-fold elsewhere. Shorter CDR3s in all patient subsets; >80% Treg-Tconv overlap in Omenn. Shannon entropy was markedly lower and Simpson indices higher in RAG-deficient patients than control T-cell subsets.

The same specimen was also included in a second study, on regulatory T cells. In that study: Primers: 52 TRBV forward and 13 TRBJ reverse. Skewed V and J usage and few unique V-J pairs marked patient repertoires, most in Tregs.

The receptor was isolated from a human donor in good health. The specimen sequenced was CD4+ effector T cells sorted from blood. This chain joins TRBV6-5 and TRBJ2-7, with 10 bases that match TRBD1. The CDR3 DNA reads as TGTGCCAGCAGTTACGGAGGGACAGGGGTGTCCTACGAGCAGTACTTC. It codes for CASSYGGTGVSYEQYF.